Listed below are T cell receptor beta chains from one sample, sequenced in a study of spatial heterogeneity in lung cancer. TCRdb re-derived calls from the 5' RACE reads in MiXCR, one entry per CDR3 protein. Among around 120,000 distinct CDR3 sequences listed, 9% to 15% were seen once. Sequences were derived from PBMCs, sampled at follow-up. Receptor source: a male donor with early-stage non-small cell lung cancer. Both conserved end residues are part of each CDR3. The order of the fields is clone size, V gene, D gene, J gene, CDR3 protein, CDR3 DNA. A D gene is named only where the DNA matches it firmly. Clone size is not always given. Where it is, it says once, few, many or a class for expanded clones.

>few|TRBV27|.|TRBJ1-5
CASSLSSLGQPQHF
TGTGCCAGCAGTTTATCCTCGCTCGGGCAGCCCCAGCATTTT
>many|TRBV29-1|TRBD1|TRBJ2-5
CSVWGTGPETQYF
TGCAGCGTTTGGGGGACAGGTCCTGAGACCCAGTACTTC
>.|TRBV11-2|.|TRBJ2-5
CASSLVAGNAETQYF
TGTGCCAGCAGCTTAGTTGCCGGGAACGCAGAGACCCAGTACTTC
>.|TRBV7-9|.|TRBJ2-2
CASSLAGDINTGELFF
TGTGCCAGCAGCTTAGCGGGGGACATCAACACCGGGGAGCTGTTTTTT
>few|TRBV20-1|TRBD2|TRBJ2-3
CSASAGLAGVGDTQYF
TGCAGTGCTAGTGCTGGACTAGCGGGGGTAGGGGATACGCAGTATTTT
>few|TRBV4-3|.|TRBJ2-7
CASSPTLAGRIHEQYF
TGCGCCAGCAGCCCTACGTTAGCAGGGAGGATCCACGAGCAGTACTTC
>few|TRBV7-2|.|TRBJ1-5
CASSLSSRNNQPQHF
TGTGCCAGCAGCTTAAGCTCACGGAACAATCAGCCCCAGCATTTT
>few|TRBV7-6|.|TRBJ1-6
CASSPLTGRGSPLHF
TGTGCCAGCAGCCCGCTGACAGGAAGAGGTTCACCCCTCCACTTT
>few|TRBV6-6|.|TRBJ2-5
CASSWTMGETQYF
TGTGCCAGCAGTTGGACTATGGGGGAGACCCAGTACTTC
>few|TRBV5-6|TRBD1|TRBJ1-1
CASRVRRTGKNTEAFF
TGTGCCAGCAGGGTAAGAAGGACAGGGAAGAACACTGAAGCTTTCTTT
>.|TRBV2|.|TRBJ2-5
CASSQQGGRQETQYF
TGTGCCAGCAGCCAACAAGGGGGGCGGCAAGAGACCCAGTACTTC
>.|TRBV20-1|.|TRBJ2-2
CSASSRDTGELFF
TGCAGTGCTAGTTCCAGGGACACCGGGGAGCTGTTTTTT
>many|TRBV7-8|.|TRBJ1-3
CASSPGTLGNTIYF
TGTGCCAGCAGTCCTGGGACACTCGGAAACACCATATATTTT
>.|TRBV6-5|.|TRBJ2-3
CATRGRGLTDTQYF
TGTGCAACGCGGGGTCGGGGGCTGACAGATACGCAGTATTTT
>.|TRBV28|TRBD1|TRBJ2-1
CASCGQGKANEQFF
TGTGCCAGCTGCGGACAGGGGAAGGCCAATGAGCAGTTCTTC
>.|TRBV7-2|TRBD2|TRBJ2-5
CASSLMRLAGEETQYF
TGTGCCAGCAGCTTGATGAGACTAGCGGGGGAAGAGACCCAGTACTTC
>few|TRBV20-1|TRBD2|TRBJ2-7
CSAANSGGAYEQYF
TGCAGTGCTGCCAATAGCGGGGGGGCCTACGAGCAGTACTTC
>.|TRBV12-3/TRBV12-4|.|TRBJ1-1
CASRLSGAGAFF
TGTGCCAGCAGGCTATCCGGGGCCGGAGCTTTCTTT
>.|TRBV6-5|.|TRBJ2-7
CASSLGAGEQYF
TGTGCCAGCAGTTTAGGGGCAGGGGAGCAGTACTTC
>.|TRBV6-5|.|TRBJ1-5
CASSFAGRGDQPQHF
TGTGCCAGCAGTTTCGCCGGCAGGGGAGATCAGCCCCAGCATTTT
>many|TRBV20-1|TRBD1|TRBJ1-2
CSASRGDSGYTF
TGCAGTGCTAGCCGGGGGGACAGTGGCTACACCTTC
>.|TRBV11-3|.|TRBJ2-3
CASSFQSIGYGTDTQYF
TGTGCCAGCAGCTTCCAATCAATTGGATACGGCACAGATACGCAGTATTTT
>few|TRBV20-1|.|TRBJ1-6
CSAIPPTGGNSPLHF
TGCAGTGCTATCCCACCGACGGGAGGAAATTCACCCCTCCACTTT
>many|TRBV9|.|TRBJ1-1
CASSEAGRPEAFF
TGTGCCAGCAGCGAGGCAGGGAGACCTGAAGCTTTCTTT
>few|TRBV12-3/TRBV12-4|.|TRBJ1-1
CASLITGAEAFF
TGTGCCAGCCTTATCACTGGCGCTGAAGCTTTCTTT
>many|TRBV24-1|.|TRBJ2-3
CATSPPGASDTQYF
TGTGCCACCAGCCCTCCGGGGGCCTCAGATACGCAGTATTTT
>few|TRBV5-1|TRBD2|TRBJ2-5
CASSLTSVGETQYF
TGCGCCAGCAGCTTGACTAGCGTCGGAGAGACCCAGTACTTC
>few|TRBV5-1|.|TRBJ2-7
CASSLDTYYEQYF
TGCGCCAGCAGCTTGGACACCTACTACGAGCAGTACTTC
>.|TRBV12-3/TRBV12-4|.|TRBJ2-1
CASFRDLGNNEQFF
TGTGCCAGCTTCCGGGATTTGGGTAACAATGAGCAGTTCTTC
>.|TRBV6-5|.|TRBJ2-3
CASSWRAGDTQYF
TGTGCCAGCAGTTGGCGAGCCGGAGATACGCAGTATTTT
>few|TRBV6-2/TRBV6-3|.|TRBJ2-1
CASSPRDSSYNEQFF
TGTGCCAGCAGTCCCAGGGACTCCTCCTACAATGAGCAGTTCTTC
>.|TRBV27|TRBD1|TRBJ1-2
CASSLSQGAKGYTF
TGTGCCAGCAGTTTATCCCAGGGGGCGAAGGGCTACACCTTC
>few|TRBV5-5|.|TRBJ1-2
CASSDRDSNYGYTF
TGTGCCAGCAGCGACAGAGACTCTAACTATGGCTACACCTTC
>many|TRBV7-2|.|TRBJ1-1
CASSLAQRTEAFF
TGTGCCAGCAGCTTAGCTCAGAGGACTGAAGCTTTCTTT
>few|TRBV12-3/TRBV12-4|.|TRBJ1-2
CASSLRDGGYGYTF
TGTGCCAGCAGTTTAAGGGACGGAGGCTATGGCTACACCTTC
>.|TRBV10-3|.|TRBJ2-2
CAISPTRRELFF
TGTGCCATCAGTCCGACTAGGAGGGAGCTGTTTTTT
>few|TRBV15|.|TRBJ2-3
CATSGGRRTDTQYF
TGTGCCACCAGCGGGGGAAGACGCACAGATACGCAGTATTTT
>few|TRBV6-5|.|TRBJ2-7
CASSSRYPDSLYEQYF
TGTGCCAGCAGTAGCCGATATCCGGACAGTCTCTACGAGCAGTACTTC
>many|TRBV9|TRBD2|TRBJ2-1
CASSGASGGKVEQFF
TGTGCCAGCAGCGGCGCTAGCGGGGGAAAAGTTGAGCAGTTCTTC
>many|TRBV15|.|TRBJ1-1
CATSPRAGATNTEAFF
TGTGCCACCAGCCCTCGAGCAGGGGCCACGAACACTGAAGCTTTCTTT
>.|TRBV18|.|TRBJ1-6
CASSPLEGNSPLHF
TGTGCCAGCTCACCACTTGAGGGTAATTCACCCCTCCACTTT
>many|TRBV18|.|TRBJ1-1
CASSAAILNTEAFF
TGTGCCAGCTCGGCGGCGATTTTGAACACTGAAGCTTTCTTT